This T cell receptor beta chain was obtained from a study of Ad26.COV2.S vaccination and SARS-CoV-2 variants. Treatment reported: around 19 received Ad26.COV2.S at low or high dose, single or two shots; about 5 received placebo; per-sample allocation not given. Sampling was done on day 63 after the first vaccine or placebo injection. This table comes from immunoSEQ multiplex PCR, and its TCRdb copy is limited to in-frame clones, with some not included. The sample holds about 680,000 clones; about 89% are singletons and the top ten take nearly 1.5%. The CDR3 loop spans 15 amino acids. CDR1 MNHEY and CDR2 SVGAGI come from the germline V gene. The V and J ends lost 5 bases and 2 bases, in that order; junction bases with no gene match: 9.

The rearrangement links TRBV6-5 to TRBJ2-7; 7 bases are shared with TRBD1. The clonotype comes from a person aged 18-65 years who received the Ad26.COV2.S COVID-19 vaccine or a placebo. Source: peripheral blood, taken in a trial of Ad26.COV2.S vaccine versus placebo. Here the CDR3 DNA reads TGTGCCAGCAGTCTCCGGGACAGTGGACCCTACGAGCAGTACTTC. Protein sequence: CASSLRDSGPYEQYF.